Listed below are T cell receptor beta chains from one sample, sequenced in a study of T-cell memory formation after mild COVID-19. TCRdb processed the 5' RACE reads anew with MiXCR; each CDR3 protein has one entry. The sample holds approximately 480,000 distinct CDR3 sequences, about 20% seen once. Sequenced material: PBMCs or a T cell subset sorted from them (not recorded which). The origin of the receptors is an adult woman who had mild COVID-19 (a few samples of this study predate the infection). Cell type and time point are not known. Each CDR3 is given with its conserved first and last residue. A D gene is named only where the DNA matches it firmly. Only part of the rows carry a size: once, few, many, or a class if the clone is expanded.

j_call: TRBJ2-5; d_call: -; clone_size: -; v_call: TRBV5-6; cdr3_aa: CASSLASHVAQYF; cdr3_nt: TGTGCCAGCAGCTTGGCGAGCCACGTGGCCCAGTACTTC
j_call: TRBJ1-1; d_call: -; clone_size: -; v_call: TRBV3-1; cdr3_aa: CASSQDPLTVPNTEAFF; cdr3_nt: TGTGCCAGCAGCCAAGACCCTCTGACAGTCCCGAACACTGAAGCTTTCTTT
j_call: TRBJ2-1; d_call: -; clone_size: few; v_call: TRBV19; cdr3_aa: CASSQKGISAYNEQFF; cdr3_nt: TGTGCCAGTAGTCAAAAGGGGATCAGCGCCTACAATGAGCAGTTCTTC
j_call: TRBJ2-7; d_call: TRBD1; clone_size: many; v_call: TRBV6-2/TRBV6-3; cdr3_aa: CASTSDRRYEQYF; cdr3_nt: TGTGCCAGCACGTCGGACAGGCGGTACGAGCAGTACTTC
j_call: TRBJ1-1; d_call: -; clone_size: few; v_call: TRBV2; cdr3_aa: CASGGGQIITEAFF; cdr3_nt: TGTGCCAGCGGGGGTGGACAGATTATCACTGAAGCTTTCTTT
j_call: TRBJ2-3; d_call: -; clone_size: few; v_call: TRBV4-1; cdr3_aa: CASSQSRARGTDTQYF; cdr3_nt: TGCGCCAGCAGCCAGAGCAGGGCTAGGGGCACAGATACGCAGTATTTT
j_call: TRBJ2-2; d_call: TRBD2; clone_size: few; v_call: TRBV3-1; cdr3_aa: CASSQVRIAGATGELFF; cdr3_nt: TGTGCCAGCAGCCAGGTCAGGATAGCGGGGGCAACCGGGGAGCTGTTTTTT
j_call: TRBJ1-1; d_call: -; clone_size: few; v_call: TRBV7-9; cdr3_aa: CASSFVRGGGTEAFF; cdr3_nt: TGTGCCAGCAGCTTCGTCAGGGGCGGAGGCACTGAAGCTTTCTTT
j_call: TRBJ2-3; d_call: TRBD2; clone_size: -; v_call: TRBV12-3/TRBV12-4; cdr3_aa: CASSLGLAGHTQYF; cdr3_nt: TGTGCCAGCAGTTTGGGACTAGCGGGTCATACGCAGTATTTT
j_call: TRBJ2-6; d_call: -; clone_size: -; v_call: TRBV13; cdr3_aa: CASSMGWGSGANVLTF; cdr3_nt: TGTGCCAGCAGCATGGGATGGGGTTCTGGGGCCAACGTCCTGACTTTC
j_call: TRBJ1-3; d_call: -; clone_size: -; v_call: TRBV9; cdr3_aa: CASSVVPGPSSGNTIYF; cdr3_nt: TGTGCCAGCAGCGTAGTTCCAGGCCCGAGCTCTGGAAACACCATATATTTT
j_call: TRBJ1-2; d_call: -; clone_size: -; v_call: TRBV27; cdr3_aa: CASSPGWGNYGYTF; cdr3_nt: TGTGCCAGCAGTCCCGGATGGGGGAACTATGGCTACACCTTC
j_call: TRBJ2-7; d_call: TRBD2; clone_size: -; v_call: TRBV7-2; cdr3_aa: CASSLSASGRTPHEQYF; cdr3_nt: TGTGCCAGCAGCTTAAGCGCTAGCGGGAGGACCCCCCACGAGCAGTACTTC